The clone carrying this T cell receptor beta chain was counted between two and nine times. The antigen is unknown. These data originate in a study of beta chain features in type 1 diabetes. Whole-study results and caveats: Type 1 diabetes patients had TCRB CDR3s that were shorter (moderately but significantly so) in all four CD4+ subsets.

Of the isolated RNA, all was reverse transcribed, and so the sequenced material was expressed TCRB transcripts. Sequenced by immunoSEQ multiplex PCR; TCRdb stores in-frame clones only, minus some. The sample has 300,000 to 400,000 clones, 9.5% to 10% seen once. Trimming left V 2 bases short and J 0 bases short, with 8 bases between. CDR1 is GTSNPN, CDR2 SVGIG, per germline (reference sequence). This CDR3 region has 14 residues. Sorted CD4+ subsets: naive, central memory, regulatory, stem cell-like memory (CD45RO/CCR7/CD25/CD127/CD95/CD27 panel). The sample was central memory CD4+ T cells from blood. This sequence originates from a man in his thirties or forties with type 1 diabetes. The J gene is TRBJ1-5, the V gene TRBV30, with D unresolved. The CDR3 here is CAWSKGNSNQPQHF. In nucleotides, the CDR3 is TGTGCCTGGAGTAAAGGGAATAGCAATCAGCCCCAGCATTTT.